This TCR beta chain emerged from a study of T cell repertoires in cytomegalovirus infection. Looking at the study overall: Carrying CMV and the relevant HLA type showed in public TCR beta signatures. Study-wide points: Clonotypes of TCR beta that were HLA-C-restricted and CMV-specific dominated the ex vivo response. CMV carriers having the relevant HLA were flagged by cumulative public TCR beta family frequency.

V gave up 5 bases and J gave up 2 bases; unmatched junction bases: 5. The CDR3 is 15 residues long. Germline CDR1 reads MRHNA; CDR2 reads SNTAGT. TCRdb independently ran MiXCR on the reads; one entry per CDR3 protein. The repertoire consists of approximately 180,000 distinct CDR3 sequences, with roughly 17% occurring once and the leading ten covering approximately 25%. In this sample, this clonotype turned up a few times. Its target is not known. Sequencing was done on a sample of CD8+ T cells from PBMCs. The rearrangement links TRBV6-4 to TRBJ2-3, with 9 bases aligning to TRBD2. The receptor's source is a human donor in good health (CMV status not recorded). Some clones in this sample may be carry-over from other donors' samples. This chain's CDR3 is CASSIAGATTDTQYF. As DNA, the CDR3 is TGTGCCAGCAGTATAGCGGGGGCCACCACAGATACGCAGTATTTT.